This T cell receptor (beta chain) was recorded in a study of T cells in Graves' hyperthyroidism and ophthalmopathy. This clonotype showed up just once. What it recognizes is unknown. Study-level points and caveats: Most expanded thyroid clonotypes above 0.001 recurred in blood.

Participants, patients aged 18 to 65, had newly diagnosed hyperthyroidism with a duration under 2 months. Exclusion criteria comprised uncontrolled infection, other autoimmune disease, pregnancy or lactation. In making diagnoses, clinical symptoms, serum thyroxine and TRAb, thyroid ultrasound and orbital computed tomography were all used. Germline V gene sequence: CDR1 MNHNS, CDR2 SASEGT. V gave up 7 bases and J gave up 0 bases, with 5 bases separating them. The length of the CDR3 is 12 residues. From RNA transcripts, TCR beta CDR3 regions were amplified. HTBI primers were the set used in a first-round RT-PCR of the TCR CDR3. TCRdb re-derived calls from the multiplex PCR reads in MiXCR, one entry per CDR3 protein. The repertoire holds nearly 750,000 distinct CDR3 sequences, with over 35% as singletons.

Sequencing was performed on blood. The sequence derives from a woman between 35 and 50 years old with Graves' hyperthyroidism. The chain recombines TRBV6-1 with TRBJ2-3; unclear D gene. The DNA of the CDR3 is TGTGCCAGCATGGGTAGCACAGATACGCAGTATTTT. Its translation is CASMGSTDTQYF.